The T cell receptor beta chain under discussion was sequenced for a study of early T cells in non-severe SARS-CoV-2 infection. For the study at large: The input, bulk RNA from unsorted whole blood, was sequenced, and chains were unpaired.

Attached unique molecular identifiers marked individual cDNA molecules. TCRdb processed the 5' RACE reads anew with MiXCR; each CDR3 protein has one entry. The table lists about 64,000 distinct CDR3 sequences, approximately 11% of them singletons. The germline V gene encodes CDR1 SGHTA and CDR2 FQGNSA. The CDR3 is made up of 15 amino acids. V gave up 5 bases and J gave up 1 base, with 14 bases separating them. This clonotype was recorded many times. The chain employs TRBV7-2 and TRBJ1-1, with D possibly matching TRBD1 (6 bases). The TCR comes from an adult who was a healthcare worker with PCR-confirmed SARS-CoV-2 infection or an uninfected control (not recorded which). The sample in question was whole blood, obtained at baseline. CDR3 in DNA: TGTGCCAGCAGCCCAAGGGGGGGGCGGAACACTGAAGCTTTCTTT. It is translated as CASSPRGGRNTEAFF. The full variable domain, completed using reference TRBV7-2 and TRBJ1-1, is GAGVSQSPSNKVTEKGKDVELRCDPISGHTALYWYRQSLGQGLEFLIYFQGNSAPDKSGLPSDRFSAERTGGSVSTLTIQRTQQEDSAVYLCASSPRGGRNTEAFFGQGTRLTVV.